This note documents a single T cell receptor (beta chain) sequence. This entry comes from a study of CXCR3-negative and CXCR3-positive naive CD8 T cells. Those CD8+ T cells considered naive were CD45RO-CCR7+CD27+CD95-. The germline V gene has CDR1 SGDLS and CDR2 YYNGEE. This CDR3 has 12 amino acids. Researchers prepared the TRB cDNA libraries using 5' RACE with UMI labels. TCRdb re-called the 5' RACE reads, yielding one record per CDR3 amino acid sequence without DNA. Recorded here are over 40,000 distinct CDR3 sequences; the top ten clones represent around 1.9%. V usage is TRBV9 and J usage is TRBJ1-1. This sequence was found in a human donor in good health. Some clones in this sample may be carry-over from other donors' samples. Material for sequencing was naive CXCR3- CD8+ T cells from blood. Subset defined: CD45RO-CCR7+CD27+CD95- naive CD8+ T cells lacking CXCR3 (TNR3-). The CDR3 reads CASSTGNTEAFF.